These 25 T cell receptor beta chains were sequenced from one sample in a study of blood T cells in healthy people across ages (dated by TCRdb to between 2015 and 2016). The protocol used for the library was 5' RACE. These reads were obtained on an Illumina HiSeq 2500. A second PCR of roughly 6 to 11 cycles was performed with a sample-barcoded 5' primer and a J-beta primer mix. TCRdb itself trimmed the public reads at Q25 with fastp, ran MiXCR and retained productive beta chains. One record per CDR3 amino acid sequence lists the most common genes and DNA. The sample profile shows 1.5 million to 2 million distinct CDR3 sequences; around 48% of them were found once. Of the sample, less than 2.5% falls within the top ten clones. Sample: blood. The receptors here all came from a woman between 35 and 50 years old in good health.

In its sample, this clonotype was seen a few times. The chain employs TRBV6-2 or TRBV6-3 and TRBJ2-5; D gene unclear. Germline V gene data show CDR1 as MNHEY and CDR2 as SVGEGT. The CDR3 is 10 residues long. V lost 4 bases and J 9 bases, leaving 6 bases between the germline ends. The CDR3: CASSSSPQYF. The DNA for the CDR3 is TGTGCCAGCAGTTCGTCCCCCCAGTACTTC.

The V call is TRBV6-5, the J call TRBJ2-3, with TRBD1 matching over 8 bases. Germline CDR1 MNHEY, CDR2 SVGAGI. This CDR3 spans 13 amino acids. The DNA of the CDR3 is TGTGCTATCCGGGACAGGAGGACAGATACGCAGTATTTT. It is translated as CAIRDRRTDTQYF.

This clonotype occurred a few times. V usage is TRBV5-6 and J usage is TRBJ2-3, with D possibly being TRBD1 (5 bases). CDR3 length: 15 residues. Trimming took off 4 bases at V and 1 base at J, with 13 bases between the two ends. Germline V gives CDR1 SGHDT, CDR2 YYEEEE. CDR3 sequence: CASSGRVGGTDTQYF. Written as DNA, the CDR3 is TGTGCCAGCAGCGGCAGGGTCGGCGGCACAGATACGCAGTATTTT.

This clonotype was observed a few times. The genes are TRBV20-1 and TRBJ2-7, with D unresolved. Trimming left V 2 bases short and J 0 bases short, with 8 bases between. Germline CDR1 DFQATT, CDR2 SNEGSKA (reference sequence). The CDR3 covers 13 residues. CDR3 region: CSARRVSSYEQYF. The CDR3 region has the DNA TGCAGTGCTAGACGGGTCAGCTCCTACGAGCAGTACTTC.

The rearrangement links TRBV4-2 to TRBJ2-7; weak D call: TRBD1 (5 bases). This CDR3 region has 15 residues. The germline CDR1 and CDR2 sequences are LGHNA and YNFKEQ. With 4 bases removed from V and 5 bases from J, the gap between germline ends came to 18 bases. The CDR3 DNA reads as TGTGCCAGCAGCCCCTTCGCGGAAGGGGTCCACGAGCAGTACTTC. This translates into CASSPFAEGVHEQYF.

This clonotype was counted between two and nine times. The rearrangement uses TRBV10-3 and TRBJ2-7; D is ambiguous. CDR1 is ENHRY and CDR2 is SYGVKD in the germline V gene. There are 11 residues in the CDR3. The V end was cut by 8 bases, the J end by 5 bases, with 10 bases between. DNA for the CDR3: TGTGCCATCGGCAGGTCGAACGAGCAGTACTTC. Translating it yields CAIGRSNEQYF.

The V call is TRBV24-1, the J call TRBJ2-1; 7 nucleotides agree with TRBD2. V lost 4 bases to trimming and J lost 6 bases; unmatched junction nucleotides: 2. CDR3 size: 13 residues. The germline CDR1 and CDR2 sequences are KGHDR and SFDVKD. The CDR3 DNA sequence: TGTGCCACCAGTGACCCGGGGGGCAATGAGCAGTTCTTC. This translates into CATSDPGGNEQFF.

V gene TRBV10-3 combines with J gene TRBJ1-5; no firm D call. Germline assignment: CDR1 ENHRY and CDR2 SYGVKD. The germline V and J ends were trimmed by 3 bases and 4 bases, with 7 bases remaining between them. CDR3 length: 13 amino acids. The CDR3 protein is CAISEQQNQPQHF. In nucleotides, the CDR3 is TGTGCCATCAGTGAACAACAGAATCAGCCCCAGCATTTT.

The chain couples TRBV7-9 to TRBJ2-1; 10 positions agree with TRBD2. The V gene end was trimmed by 4 bases and the J gene end by 6 bases; junction bases not matched to a gene: 9. The CDR3 sequence is 16 residues long. Germline V gene lookup returns CDR1 SEHNR and CDR2 FQNEAQ (reference sequence). The DNA of the CDR3 is TGTGCCAGCAGCTCGAAGCGGGGGGGCCTAGGCAATGAGCAGTTCTTC. Protein: CASSSKRGGLGNEQFF.

CDR3 DNA sequence: TGTGCCAGCAGTCTTGAAGGGTCGAGCTCCTACAATGAGCAGTACTTC. This gives the protein CASSLEGSSSYNEQYF. V usage is TRBV6-2 or TRBV6-3 and J usage is TRBJ2-1; D is unclear. The J call may be incorrect, as the DNA end agrees better with TRBJ2-7. This CDR3 has 16 amino acids. Germline values: CDR1 MNHEY, CDR2 SVGEGT.

V and J are TRBV4-1 and TRBJ2-5, with D unclear. This CDR3 spans 15 amino acids. V was clipped by 1 base and J by 5 bases, with 14 bases between them. In germline, CDR1 is MGHRA, CDR2 YSYEKL. The CDR3 region is CASSQAEAKPETQYF. The CDR3 coding sequence is TGCGCCAGCAGCCAAGCGGAAGCCAAGCCGGAGACCCAGTACTTC.

This clonotype turned up a few times. The V and J genes are TRBV5-1 and TRBJ2-7; no clear D gene. V was shortened by 2 bases and J by 5 bases, with 23 bases between the two germline ends. CDR3 length: 17 amino acids. Germline V lookup: CDR1 SGHRS, CDR2 YFSETQ. The CDR3 protein is CASSLPDRPGVPNEQYF. The CDR3 DNA reads TGCGCCAGCAGCTTACCCGATCGACCAGGAGTTCCTAACGAGCAGTACTTC.

In this sample, this clonotype turned up once. This sequence joins TRBV6-2 or TRBV6-3 and TRBJ2-3, with D perhaps matching TRBD2 (5 bases). V gave up 10 bases and J gave up 0 bases, with 17 bases separating them. There are 15 residues in the CDR3. Germline-derived CDR1 and CDR2 are MNHEY and SVGEGT. The CDR3 DNA reads as TGTGCCACCGGAATGTTGGAGGCTAGCACAGATACGCAGTATTTT. Translated: CATGMLEASTDTQYF.

The chain recombines TRBV4-3 with TRBJ2-7; D is ambiguous. In germline, CDR1 is LGHNA, CDR2 YSLEER. V lost 1 base and J lost 3, with 16 bases in between. CDR3 length: 16 amino acids. CDR3 nucleotides: TGCGCCAGCAGCCAAGCCGACTGCACATACATCTACGAGCAGTACTTC. Translated, it gives CASSQADCTYIYEQYF.

A note on this clonotype: The junction does not match germline at one end; this may be a read error. This chain uses TRBV28 with TRBJ2-2; D unresolved. The CDR3 has 12 amino acids. Germline lookup yields CDR1 MDHEN and CDR2 SYDVKM. DNA of the CDR3: TGTGCCAGCAGCGAGAACACCAGGGAGCTGTTTTTT. It codes for CASSENTRELFF.

This clonotype was detected many times. The chain uses TRBV14 and TRBJ2-1; no clear D gene. The CDR3 runs to 13 residues. The germline V gene has CDR1 SGHDN and CDR2 FVKESK. Trimming took off 1 base at V and 6 bases at J, with 7 bases between the two ends. CDR3 DNA: TGTGCCAGCAGCCAAGTGCGAGGCAATGAGCAGTTCTTC. Amino acids: CASSQVRGNEQFF. Full variable domain (missing parts from reference TRBV14 and TRBJ2-1): EAGVTQFPSHSVIEKGQTVTLRCDPISGHDNLYWYRRVMGKEIKFLLHFVKESKQDESGMPNNRFLAERTGGTYSTLKVQPAELEDSGVYFCASSQVRGNEQFFGPGTRLTVL.

In this sample, this clonotype turned up a few times. CDR3 sequence: CASSHSYEQFF. The CDR3 DNA sequence: TGCGCCAGCAGTCACAGCTATGAGCAGTTCTTC. The chain couples TRBV4-1 to TRBJ2-1; D ambiguous. Trimming stripped 6 bases from V and 8 bases from J, with 8 bases between. Germline V lookup: CDR1 MGHRA, CDR2 YSYEKL. There are 11 residues in the CDR3.

This chain uses TRBV3-1 with TRBJ2-3, with 9 nucleotides matching TRBD2. From germline, CDR1 is LGHDT and CDR2 YNNKEL (reference sequence). This CDR3 has 15 residues. The ends lost 0 bases at V and 6 bases at J; junction bases unmatched: 4. CDR3 bases: TGTGCCAGCAGCCAAGATATGGCGGGGGGGGATACGCAGTATTTT. Translated: CASSQDMAGGDTQYF.

The chain has TRBV20-1 and TRBJ2-5; maybe TRBD1 (5 bases). Germline V gives CDR1 DFQATT, CDR2 SNEGSKA (reference sequence). This CDR3 is 13 amino acids long. V lost 6 bases and J lost 2, with 13 bases in between. In DNA, the CDR3 is TGCAGTGCCAAACAGGCAGTTCAAGAGACCCAGTACTTC. Translation: CSAKQAVQETQYF.

This chain uses TRBV6-5 with TRBJ2-3; a weak D match, TRBD2 (6 bases). The CDR3 runs 15 residues. V lost 6 bases and J lost 4, with 17 bases in between. Germline V CDR1 and CDR2: MNHEY, SVGAGI. CDR3 in amino acids: CASSLTRFTADTQYF. The CDR3 DNA follows: TGTGCCAGCAGCTTGACTAGGTTCACCGCAGATACGCAGTATTTT.

This chain connects TRBV6-6 to TRBJ1-2; 9 bases match TRBD1. Germline loops: CDR1 MNHNY, CDR2 SVGAGI (reference sequence). The CDR3 contains 14 residues. V dropped 2 bases and J dropped 8; count of bases not matched to a gene: 6. CDR3 residues: CASSYTDRGRGYTF. CDR3 sequence (DNA): TGTGCCAGCAGTTACACGGACAGGGGCAGGGGCTACACCTTC.

There are a few counts of this clonotype. V is TRBV10-3 and J is TRBJ2-7; D may correspond to TRBD1 or TRBD2 (5 bases each). This CDR3 is built from 15 residues. The germline V and J ends were trimmed by 8 bases and 0 bases, with 17 bases remaining between them. From germline, CDR1 is ENHRY and CDR2 SYGVKD. The CDR3 coding sequence is TGTGCCATCGGGGGAAAGGCAGGCGTCTCCTACGAGCAGTACTTC. As protein: CAIGGKAGVSYEQYF.

The chain carries TRBV9 and TRBJ2-1; a possible D gene is TRBD1 (6 bases). The end of the DNA aligns better with TRBJ2-7, so the J call may be wrong. This CDR3 region has 14 residues. Germline V lookup: CDR1 SGDLS, CDR2 YYNGEE. Written as DNA, the CDR3 is TGTGCCAGCAGCGACAGGGATCCCTACAATGAGCAGTACTTC. Translation gives CASSDRDPYNEQYF.

The sample holds a few counts of this clonotype. This chain joins TRBV4-3 and TRBJ1-2; unclear D gene. In germline, CDR1 is LGHNA, CDR2 YSLEER. This CDR3 spans 14 amino acids. Trimming cost V 4 bases and J 1 base, with 10 bases left between them. The CDR3, as DNA: TGCGCCAGCAGCCCCGAACACCTTAACTATGGCTACACCTTC. This codes for CASSPEHLNYGYTF.

The chain combines TRBV6-2 or TRBV6-3 with TRBJ1-4; 7 bases map to TRBD1. The trim removed 5 bases at V and 10 bases at J, leaving 10 bases unmatched. This CDR3 is built from 14 residues. The germline V gene encodes CDR1 MNHEY and CDR2 SVGEGT. The CDR3 DNA reads TGTGCCAGCAGTACGGCCGGGACAGTCGGAAAACTGTTTTTT. Translated: CASSTAGTVGKLFF.